These T cell receptor beta chains were read from a single sample in a study of identical twins. Via MiXCR, TCRdb re-called the 5' RACE reads, giving one row per CDR3 protein. The sample lists nearly 900,000 distinct CDR3 sequences, over 9% occurring once. This sample was shared with a second study, whose subject was yellow fever vaccine responses in identical twins.

Sequencing input: PBMCs. The receptors were gathered from a woman younger than 35 in good health. Each CDR3 is given with its conserved first and last residue. The order of the fields is D gene, clone size, V gene, J gene, CDR3 DNA, CDR3 protein. The D gene is left open where the match is weak. A clone size is listed for some rows: how often the clone was seen (once, few, many), or a class if it is expanded.

d_call: -
clone_size: many
v_call: TRBV13
j_call: TRBJ2-3
cdr3_nt: TGTGCCAGCAGCTTCGCGGGGACCACAGATACGCAGTATTTT
cdr3_aa: CASSFAGTTDTQYF

d_call: -
clone_size: few
v_call: TRBV24-1
j_call: TRBJ2-3
cdr3_nt: TGTGCCACCAGTGATTTGCGAGGGGGGGCCGAAGATACGCAGTATTTT
cdr3_aa: CATSDLRGGAEDTQYF

d_call: TRBD2
clone_size: -
v_call: TRBV20-1
j_call: TRBJ2-7
cdr3_nt: TGCAGTGCTAGAGATCTAGCGGGAGTTACCGAGCAGTACTTC
cdr3_aa: CSARDLAGVTEQYF

d_call: -
clone_size: few
v_call: TRBV24-1
j_call: TRBJ2-1
cdr3_nt: TGTGCCACCAGTGATTCTTCGTGGGATGAGCAGTTCTTC
cdr3_aa: CATSDSSWDEQFF

d_call: -
clone_size: many
v_call: TRBV12-3/TRBV12-4
j_call: TRBJ1-6
cdr3_nt: TGTGCCAGCACTAGGACAGCTAATTCACCCCTCCACTTT
cdr3_aa: CASTRTANSPLHF

d_call: TRBD2
clone_size: many
v_call: TRBV3-1
j_call: TRBJ2-4
cdr3_nt: TGTGCCAGCAGCCACCTGGATTGGCGGGAGACCAAAAACATTCAGTACTTC
cdr3_aa: CASSHLDWRETKNIQYF

d_call: -
clone_size: few
v_call: TRBV3-1
j_call: TRBJ2-1
cdr3_nt: TGTGCCAGCAGCCGCGGGCCCTTTGCTCTCGAAAGAGATGAGCAGTTCTTC
cdr3_aa: CASSRGPFALERDEQFF

d_call: -
clone_size: -
v_call: TRBV28
j_call: TRBJ1-5
cdr3_nt: TGTGCCAGCAGTTTATCTGGGTGGGGAAATCAGCCCCAGCATTTT
cdr3_aa: CASSLSGWGNQPQHF

d_call: TRBD2
clone_size: few
v_call: TRBV29-1
j_call: TRBJ2-4
cdr3_nt: TGCAGCGTTGAAGAGGGACTAGCGGCCTTAGCCAAAAACATTCAGTACTTC
cdr3_aa: CSVEEGLAALAKNIQYF

d_call: -
clone_size: -
v_call: TRBV29-1
j_call: TRBJ2-1
cdr3_nt: TGCAGCGTTGAGAGAGGGACCCTATACAATGAGCAGTTCTTC
cdr3_aa: CSVERGTLYNEQFF

d_call: -
clone_size: many
v_call: TRBV12-3/TRBV12-4
j_call: TRBJ1-2
cdr3_nt: TGTGCCAGCAGTTTAAGACAAGGGGAGGGCTACACCTTC
cdr3_aa: CASSLRQGEGYTF

d_call: -
clone_size: -
v_call: TRBV12-3/TRBV12-4
j_call: TRBJ2-2
cdr3_nt: TGTGCCAGCACAGTCCGGGCCGGGGAGCTGTTTTTT
cdr3_aa: CASTVRAGELFF

d_call: TRBD2
clone_size: many
v_call: TRBV29-1
j_call: TRBJ2-1
cdr3_nt: TGCAGCAGTCTCTTGGTGCTAGCGGAATCCTACAATGAGCAGTTCTTC
cdr3_aa: CSSLLVLAESYNEQFF

d_call: TRBD2
clone_size: -
v_call: TRBV12-3/TRBV12-4
j_call: TRBJ2-1
cdr3_nt: TGTGCCTGCAGTTTGCCGAGCGGACTAGCGGGAGGGTACAATGAGCAGTTCTTC
cdr3_aa: CACSLPSGLAGGYNEQFF

d_call: -
clone_size: many
v_call: TRBV5-1
j_call: TRBJ2-3
cdr3_nt: TGCGCCAGCAGCTCCCCACTAGTCACAGATACGCAGTATTTT
cdr3_aa: CASSSPLVTDTQYF

d_call: TRBD2
clone_size: -
v_call: TRBV10-3
j_call: TRBJ2-7
cdr3_nt: TGTGCCATCGTGGCGGGGGAATCCTACGAGCAGTACTTC
cdr3_aa: CAIVAGESYEQYF

d_call: TRBD2
clone_size: few
v_call: TRBV24-1
j_call: TRBJ2-3
cdr3_nt: TGTGCCACCAGTGCCTTGACTAGCGGGGGAGCCTTCACAGATACGCAGTATTTT
cdr3_aa: CATSALTSGGAFTDTQYF

d_call: -
clone_size: -
v_call: TRBV29-1
j_call: TRBJ2-3
cdr3_nt: TGCAGCGTTGATCGGTCTGGGCGGACAGATACGCAGTATTTT
cdr3_aa: CSVDRSGRTDTQYF

d_call: -
clone_size: few
v_call: TRBV7-7
j_call: TRBJ2-1
cdr3_nt: TGTGCCAGCAGCCCCAGGGCTGGGGTCGAGCAGTTCTTC
cdr3_aa: CASSPRAGVEQFF

d_call: TRBD2
clone_size: few
v_call: TRBV27
j_call: TRBJ2-7
cdr3_nt: TGTGCCAGCAGCCCCCGGACTAGCGCAATCTCCTACGAGCAGTACTTC
cdr3_aa: CASSPRTSAISYEQYF

d_call: -
clone_size: few
v_call: TRBV20-1
j_call: TRBJ2-2
cdr3_nt: TGCAGTGCTAGAGACGTTTGGGGGCTCGGGACCGGGGAGCTGTTTTTT
cdr3_aa: CSARDVWGLGTGELFF

d_call: -
clone_size: few
v_call: TRBV20-1
j_call: TRBJ2-1
cdr3_nt: TGCAGTGCTAGTACTGGCGGGGGCCCGTATTACAATGAGCAGTTCTTC
cdr3_aa: CSASTGGGPYYNEQFF

d_call: -
clone_size: few
v_call: TRBV6-1
j_call: TRBJ2-5
cdr3_nt: TGTGCCAGCAGCCCAGGGGTCGGGGAGACCCAGTACTTC
cdr3_aa: CASSPGVGETQYF

d_call: -
clone_size: many
v_call: TRBV29-1
j_call: TRBJ1-4
cdr3_nt: TGCAGCGCTACGGACCGTGGGGAAAAACTGTTTTTT
cdr3_aa: CSATDRGEKLFF

d_call: -
clone_size: -
v_call: TRBV20-1
j_call: TRBJ2-1
cdr3_nt: TGCAGTGCGCCCGGAAGGCTAGCAGCCCACAATGAGCAGTTCTTC
cdr3_aa: CSAPGRLAAHNEQFF

d_call: -
clone_size: few
v_call: TRBV29-1
j_call: TRBJ1-5
cdr3_nt: TGCAGCGTCGCGGGTGAGGCAGGTAATCAGCCCCAGCATTTT
cdr3_aa: CSVAGEAGNQPQHF

d_call: -
clone_size: few
v_call: TRBV18
j_call: TRBJ2-1
cdr3_nt: TGTGCCAGCTCACCTGCCGGGACACCCTACAATGAGCAGTTCTTC
cdr3_aa: CASSPAGTPYNEQFF

d_call: TRBD1
clone_size: few
v_call: TRBV10-3
j_call: TRBJ2-5
cdr3_nt: TGTGCCATCGGAATCGCAGGGGGCGAGGAGACCCAGTACTTC
cdr3_aa: CAIGIAGGEETQYF

d_call: -
clone_size: many
v_call: TRBV24-1
j_call: TRBJ1-1
cdr3_nt: TGTGCCACCATGTGGAACACTGAAGCTTTCTTT
cdr3_aa: CATMWNTEAFF

d_call: -
clone_size: -
v_call: TRBV2
j_call: TRBJ2-3
cdr3_nt: TGTGCCAGCAGTACGTGGGTCCCCACAGATACGCAGTATTTT
cdr3_aa: CASSTWVPTDTQYF

d_call: -
clone_size: -
v_call: TRBV5-1
j_call: TRBJ1-1
cdr3_nt: TGCGCCAGCAGCTTGGGGGACACGCACACTGAAGCTTTCTTT
cdr3_aa: CASSLGDTHTEAFF

d_call: -
clone_size: few
v_call: TRBV28
j_call: TRBJ1-2
cdr3_nt: TGTGCCAGCAGTTTATGGACAACATCGCTTGGCTACACCTTC
cdr3_aa: CASSLWTTSLGYTF

d_call: -
clone_size: few
v_call: TRBV20-1
j_call: TRBJ1-6
cdr3_nt: TGCAGTGCTAGAGTGGGCAGGGATTCACCCCTCCACTTT
cdr3_aa: CSARVGRDSPLHF

d_call: -
clone_size: many
v_call: TRBV7-9
j_call: TRBJ1-2
cdr3_nt: TGTGCCAGCAGTTTATCAAACTATGGCTACACCTTC
cdr3_aa: CASSLSNYGYTF

d_call: -
clone_size: -
v_call: TRBV20-1
j_call: TRBJ1-1
cdr3_nt: TGCAGTGCTAGAGATGGCCAGGAGAACACTGAAGCTTTCTTT
cdr3_aa: CSARDGQENTEAFF

d_call: TRBD2
clone_size: few
v_call: TRBV9
j_call: TRBJ2-3
cdr3_nt: TGTGCCAGCAGCGTAGATGGACTAGGGGGCACAGATACGCAGTATTTT
cdr3_aa: CASSVDGLGGTDTQYF

d_call: TRBD1
clone_size: many
v_call: TRBV11-2
j_call: TRBJ1-6
cdr3_nt: TGTGCCAGCAGCTGGGGATGGACAGGAGATCGTGCCTATAATTCACCCCTCCACTTT
cdr3_aa: CASSWGWTGDRAYNSPLHF

d_call: -
clone_size: -
v_call: TRBV28
j_call: TRBJ2-7
cdr3_nt: TGTGCCAGCAGTTTGTCCGTCGTGGCCTACGAGCAGTACTTC
cdr3_aa: CASSLSVVAYEQYF

d_call: -
clone_size: -
v_call: TRBV12-3/TRBV12-4
j_call: TRBJ1-3
cdr3_nt: TGTGCCAGCAGTTTCGGGCTAGGAAACACCATATATTTT
cdr3_aa: CASSFGLGNTIYF

d_call: -
clone_size: few
v_call: TRBV10-3
j_call: TRBJ2-5
cdr3_nt: TGTGCCATCAGTGAGATCGCTTCGGTTCAAGAGACCCAGTACTTC
cdr3_aa: CAISEIASVQETQYF

d_call: -
clone_size: few
v_call: TRBV7-2
j_call: TRBJ1-1
cdr3_nt: TGTGCCAGCAGCTTAGTCAAAATATCTATGAACACTGAAGCTTTCTTT
cdr3_aa: CASSLVKISMNTEAFF

d_call: TRBD1
clone_size: few
v_call: TRBV7-9
j_call: TRBJ1-2
cdr3_nt: TGTGCCAGCAGATGGGCTTCGAGGGGGCGCGGTGGCTACACCTTC
cdr3_aa: CASRWASRGRGGYTF

d_call: -
clone_size: -
v_call: TRBV20-1
j_call: TRBJ2-1
cdr3_nt: TGCAGTGCTAGAGATCTGGAGGGGGCGGACAATGAGCAGTTCTTC
cdr3_aa: CSARDLEGADNEQFF